This TCR beta chain is drawn from a study of naive and memory T cell subsets. CD8 T cells were positively selected from what remained after CD4 positive selection. Cells stained for CD3, CD4, CD8, CD45RA and CD27 were sorted into four subsets. The beta constant-region primer was an equimolar mix of two oligonucleotides covering TRBC1 and TRBC2. A 12-nucleotide UMI and the SP2 primer were added to the cDNA 3' end by oligonucleotide ligation. The ligated cDNA underwent four PCR rounds using SP2 and nested alpha and beta constant-region primers. One entry per CDR3 protein results from TCRdb running MiXCR on the UMI-ligation and nested PCR reads. Among 120,000 to 150,000 distinct CDR3 sequences listed, more than 15% were seen once. Specimen: naive CD4+ T cells from blood. The source is a human donor in good health.

CDR3 in amino acids: CASTPGLAEPYSRADTQYF. The CDR3 coding sequence is TGTGCCAGCACCCCCGGACTAGCTGAACCTTACAGCAGGGCAGATACGCAGTATTTT. The chain carries TRBV27 and TRBJ2-3; TRBD2 matches 8 bases. The ends lost 7 bases at V and 4 bases at J; junction bases unmatched: 22. The CDR3 loop spans 19 amino acids. CDR1 MNHEY and CDR2 SMNVEV come from the germline V gene (reference sequence).